This TCR beta chain was profiled in a study of shared clonotypes between healthy human individuals. CD45RO-negative cells were positively selected for CCR7, leaving out terminally differentiated effector memory CD45RA+ cells. Profiling relied on immunoSEQ multiplex PCR, and the TCRdb table lists in-frame clones only, not all of them. Of about 580,000 clones in the sample, nearly 98% were seen once. The CDR3 runs to 15 residues. Trimming shortened V by 2 bases and J by 4 bases, and 12 bases separated the two germline ends. Germline CDR1 SEHNR, CDR2 FQNEAQ (reference sequence). The V and J genes are TRBV7-9 and TRBJ1-5, with D possibly being TRBD1 (5 bases). The clonotype originates from a man younger than 45 in good health. Sequenced: naive CD8+ T cells sorted from blood. CDR3 coding DNA: TGTGCCAGCAGCTTAACGACAGCTCTTAATCAGCCCCAGCATTTT. Translation: CASSLTTALNQPQHF.